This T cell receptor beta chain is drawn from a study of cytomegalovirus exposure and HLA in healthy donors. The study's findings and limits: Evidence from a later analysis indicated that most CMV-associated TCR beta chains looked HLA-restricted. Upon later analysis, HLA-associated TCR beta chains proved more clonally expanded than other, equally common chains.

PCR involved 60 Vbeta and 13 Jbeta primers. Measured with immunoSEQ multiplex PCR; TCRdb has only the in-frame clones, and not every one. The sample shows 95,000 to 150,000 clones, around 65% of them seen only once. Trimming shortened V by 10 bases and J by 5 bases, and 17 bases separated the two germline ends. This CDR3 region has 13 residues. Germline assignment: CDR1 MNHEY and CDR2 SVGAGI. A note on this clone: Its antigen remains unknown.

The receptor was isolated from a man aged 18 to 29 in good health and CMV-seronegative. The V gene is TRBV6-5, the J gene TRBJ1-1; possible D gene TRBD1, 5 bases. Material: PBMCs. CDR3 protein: CATTGGVRTEAFF. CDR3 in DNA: TGTGCCACCACGGGGGGGGTCCGGACTGAAGCTTTCTTT.